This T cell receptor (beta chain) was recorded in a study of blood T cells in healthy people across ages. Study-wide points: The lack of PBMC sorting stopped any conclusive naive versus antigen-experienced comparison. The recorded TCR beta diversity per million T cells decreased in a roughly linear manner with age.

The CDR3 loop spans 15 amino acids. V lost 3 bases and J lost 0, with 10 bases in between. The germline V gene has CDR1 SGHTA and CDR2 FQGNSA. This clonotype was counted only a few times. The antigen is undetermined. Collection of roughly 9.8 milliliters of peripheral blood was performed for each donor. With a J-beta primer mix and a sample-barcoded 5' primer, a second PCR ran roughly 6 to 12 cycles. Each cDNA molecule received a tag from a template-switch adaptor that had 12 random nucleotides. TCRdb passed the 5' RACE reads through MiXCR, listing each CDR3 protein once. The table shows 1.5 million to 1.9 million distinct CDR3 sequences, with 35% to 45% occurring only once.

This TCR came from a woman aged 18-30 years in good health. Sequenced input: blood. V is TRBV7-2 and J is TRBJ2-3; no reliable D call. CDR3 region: CASSLRWASTDTQYF. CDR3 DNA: TGTGCCAGCAGCTTGAGGTGGGCGAGCACAGATACGCAGTATTTT.